This is a list of T cell receptor beta chains from one sample in a study of shared clonotypes between healthy human individuals. Sequencing used immunoSEQ multiplex PCR; TCRdb keeps in-frame clones, though not all of them. The table includes 2 million to 3 million clones, 93% detected once. Sequencing was carried out using naive CD4+ T cells from PBMCs. The source of these receptors is a man aged 18 to 30 in good health. Some clones in this sample may be carry-over from other donors' samples. The CDR3 runs from the conserved cysteine through the conserved F or W. A D gene is named only where the DNA matches it firmly. Expanded clones are given a class, and other clones once, few, many or no size at all.

d_call	clone_size	j_call	v_call	cdr3_aa	cdr3_nt
-	-	TRBJ2-7	TRBV2	CASSEASYEQYF	TGTGCCAGCAGTGAAGCCTCCTACGAGCAGTACTTC
-	-	TRBJ2-2	TRBV9	CASTDQQATGELFF	TGTGCCAGCACAGACCAACAGGCCACCGGGGAGCTGTTTTTT
-	-	TRBJ2-7	TRBV28	CASSLENEQYF	TGTGCCAGCAGCCTCGAAAACGAGCAGTACTTC
-	-	TRBJ2-3	TRBV5-1	CASSSLGTGTDTQYF	TGCGCCAGCAGCTCCCTGGGGACCGGCACAGATACGCAGTATTTT
-	-	TRBJ2-6	TRBV18	CASSPMAGLGEYGANVLTF	TGTGCCAGCTCACCCATGGCGGGGCTAGGCGAGTATGGGGCCAACGTCCTGACTTTC
TRBD1	-	TRBJ2-3	TRBV7-2	CASSIRTGPDTQYF	TGTGCCAGCAGCATCCGGACAGGGCCAGATACGCAGTATTTT
-	-	TRBJ1-1	TRBV2	CASSTQSGDTEAFF	TGTGCCAGCAGTACCCAAAGTGGGGACACTGAAGCTTTCTTT
TRBD2	-	TRBJ2-1	TRBV2	CASMEGLAGDDNEQFF	TGTGCCAGCATGGAGGGACTAGCGGGAGACGACAATGAGCAGTTCTTC
-	-	TRBJ1-5	TRBV28	CASTSGPHQPQHF	TGTGCCAGCACGTCGGGCCCCCATCAGCCCCAGCATTTT
TRBD2	-	TRBJ2-7	TRBV4-3	CASSRSLAGGTYEQYF	TGCGCCAGCAGCCGGAGTCTAGCGGGAGGGACCTACGAGCAGTACTTC
TRBD1	few	TRBJ1-2	TRBV6-5	CASSPWDRGGSYTF	TGTGCCAGCAGCCCATGGGACAGGGGCGGAAGCTACACCTTC
-	-	TRBJ1-5	TRBV28	CASSITPNQPQHF	TGTGCCAGCAGTATTACGCCCAATCAGCCCCAGCATTTT
-	-	TRBJ2-4	TRBV21-1	CASSKEMETANIQYF	TGTGCCAGCAGCAAAGAAATGGAAACAGCAAACATTCAGTACTTC
TRBD1	-	TRBJ2-2	TRBV9	CASTGQGGAGELFF	TGTGCCAGCACGGGACAGGGAGGGGCCGGGGAGCTGTTTTTT
-	-	TRBJ2-7	TRBV19	CASRGGNADGEQYF	TGTGCCAGTAGAGGGGGGAATGCGGACGGCGAGCAGTACTTC
-	-	TRBJ1-1	TRBV18	CASSPWGGGRTEAFF	TGTGCCAGCTCCCCCTGGGGAGGGGGACGGACTGAAGCTTTCTTT
-	-	TRBJ2-7	TRBV7-2	CASSLDRGVREYF	TGTGCCAGCAGCCTGGACCGGGGTGTCCGGGAGTACTTC
-	-	TRBJ2-3	TRBV10-3	CAISELRGSTDTQYF	TGTGCCATCAGTGAGTTGCGCGGGAGCACAGATACGCAGTATTTT
TRBD1	-	TRBJ2-5	TRBV6-1	CASSPDRVWGETQYF	TGTGCCAGCAGTCCGGACAGGGTGTGGGGAGAGACCCAGTACTTC
-	-	TRBJ1-1	TRBV19	CASSIDWGAVRAFF	TGTGCCAGTAGTATTGACTGGGGGGCGGTTCGAGCTTTCTTT
-	-	TRBJ2-7	TRBV4-3	CASSQGEQVVYEQYF	TGCGCCAGCAGCCAGGGTGAACAGGTTGTCTACGAGCAGTACTTC
TRBD1	-	TRBJ2-2	TRBV7-3	CASSLGGQTRRYTGELFF	TGTGCCAGCAGCTTAGGGGGACAGACGCGAAGGTACACCGGGGAGCTGTTTTTT
-	-	TRBJ2-5	TRBV5-8	CASSLVRRETQYF	TGTGCCAGCAGCTTGGTTAGGAGGGAGACCCAGTACTTC
-	-	TRBJ2-7	TRBV7-2	CASRDMGTGIHEQYF	TGTGCCAGCAGGGACATGGGGACGGGGATCCACGAGCAGTACTTC
-	-	TRBJ1-3	TRBV21-1	CASKGQGAGNTIYF	TGTGCCAGCAAAGGACAGGGTGCAGGAAACACCATATATTTT
-	-	TRBJ2-5	TRBV5-1	CASSLGAQETQYF	TGCGCCAGCAGCCTGGGAGCTCAAGAGACCCAGTACTTC
-	-	TRBJ2-7	TRBV7-2	CASSYRTSSYEQYF	TGTGCCAGCAGCTATCGGACGTCGAGCTACGAGCAGTACTTC
TRBD2	-	TRBJ2-7	TRBV5-4	CASSRSGSSLEQYF	TGTGCCAGCAGTCGTAGCGGGAGCTCACTCGAGCAGTACTTC
-	once	TRBJ1-3	TRBV9	CASSPVGPGSSGNTIYF	TGTGCCAGCAGCCCGGTAGGGCCGGGTAGTTCGGGAAACACCATATATTTT
TRBD2	-	TRBJ2-5	TRBV5-1	CASSFGTSGVQETQYF	TGCGCCAGCAGCTTCGGGACTAGCGGGGTACAAGAGACCCAGTACTTC
-	-	TRBJ1-5	TRBV2	CASRSGIRINQPQHF	TGTGCCAGCAGATCCGGGATAAGAATCAATCAGCCCCAGCATTTT
-	-	TRBJ1-5	TRBV6-6	CASSYSQRGNQPQHF	TGTGCCAGCAGTTACTCGCAAAGGGGGAATCAGCCCCAGCATTTT